What follows are 10 T cell receptor beta chains derived from one specimen sequenced in a study of blood T cell repertoires in COVID-19. The data were produced by immunoSEQ multiplex PCR, yet TCRdb's version contains in-frame clones alone and is incomplete. The sample carries over 65,000 clones, 65% to 90% recorded once. The sequencing input was peripheral blood. These receptor sequences come from a man older than 75 with acute or convalescent COVID-19.

This chain joins TRBV7-2 and TRBJ2-4, with D possibly being TRBD2 (5 bases). The ends were cut back, 4 bases at V and 0 bases at J, with 16 bases in the middle. The CDR3 loop spans 17 amino acids. Germline V gene lookup returns CDR1 SGHTA and CDR2 FQGNSA. The CDR3 nucleotides read TGTGCCAGCAGCTCTAGCCTAGCTTCGGCAGCCAAAAACATTCAGTACTTC. As protein: CASSSSLASAAKNIQYF. The whole variable domain, filled in from reference TRBV7-2 and TRBJ2-4, reads GAGVSQSPSNKVTEKGKDVELRCDPISGHTALYWYRQSLGQGLEFLIYFQGNSAPDKSGLPSDRFSAERTGGSVSTLTIQRTQQEDSAVYLCASSSSLASAAKNIQYFGAGTRLSVL.

This clone was observed a single time. The chain links TRBV18 to TRBJ1-1; 8 nucleotides align to TRBD1. Germline V lookup: CDR1 KGHSH, CDR2 LQKENI. The CDR3 runs to 12 residues. V was clipped by 2 bases and J by 10 bases; unmatched bases: 3. The CDR3 loop is CASSPVGQVAFF. For the CDR3, the DNA is TGTGCCAGCTCACCAGTGGGACAGGTAGCTTTCTTT.

The chain combines TRBV27 with TRBJ1-2; no clear D. Trimming took 6 bases from V and 3 from J, leaving 11 bases between them. Per germline, CDR1 MNHEY and CDR2 SMNVEV (reference sequence). The CDR3 totals 13 residues. The CDR3 here is CASRRNNDYGYTF. DNA of the CDR3: TGTGCCAGCAGGCGCAATAACGACTATGGCTACACCTTC.

The chain uses TRBV27 and TRBJ1-5, with 8 bases aligning to TRBD1. Looked up from germline, CDR1 is MNHEY and CDR2 is SMNVEV (reference sequence). V was clipped by 6 bases and J by 4 bases; unmatched bases: 14. This CDR3 region has 17 residues. The CDR3 region has the DNA TGTGCCAGCAGCCGAACCGGGACAGGCTTAGAGAATCAGCCCCAGCATTTT. This encodes CASSRTGTGLENQPQHF.

The chain links TRBV25-1 to TRBJ1-4, with D uncertain. Trimming cost V 4 bases and J 5 bases, with 11 bases left between them. CDR1 and CDR2 (germline): MGHDK, SYGVNS. This CDR3 contains 14 residues. The DNA of the CDR3 is TGTGCCAGCAGTGTCTCGGGAGGGAATGAAAAACTGTTTTTT. Amino acids: CASSVSGGNEKLFF.

The chain carries TRBV5-1 and TRBJ2-2; D is unresolved. Per germline, CDR1 SGHRS and CDR2 YFSETQ. V dropped 2 bases and J dropped 0 bases, with 14 bases sitting between them. CDR3 length: 17 residues. CDR3 DNA sequence: TGCGCCAGCAGCTTTCAGGCTCAAATCGCGAACACCGGGGAGCTGTTTTTT. Translating it yields CASSFQAQIANTGELFF.

The chain has TRBV19 and TRBJ2-1; 12 nucleotides line up with TRBD1. Germline CDR1 and CDR2: LNHDA and SQIVND (reference sequence). This CDR3 is 15 amino acids long. V dropped 5 bases and J dropped 6; count of bases not matched to a gene: 5. CDR3 coding DNA: TGTGCCAGTAGTCTGGGACAGGGGGCGACCAATGAGCAGTTCTTC. Protein sequence: CASSLGQGATNEQFF.

The chain employs TRBV3-1 (or the pseudogene TRBV3-2) and TRBJ1-1; D may be TRBD1 (6 bases). This CDR3 is built from 14 residues. Trimming pared 1 base from V and 1 base from J, leaving 7 bases between. Germline loops: CDR1 LGHDT, CDR2 YNNKEL (reference sequence). CDR3 DNA sequence: TGTGCCAGCAGCCAAGTACAGGGGAACACTGAAGCTTTCTTT. Its protein is CASSQVQGNTEAFF.

J is TRBJ1-2 and V is TRBV19, with TRBD1 identical over 7 bases. The V gene end was trimmed by 6 bases and the J gene end by 4 bases; junction bases not matched to a gene: 8. Germline CDR1 and CDR2: LNHDA and SQIVND (reference sequence). This CDR3 is built from 14 residues. CDR3 DNA sequence: TGTGCCAGTAGGGGACAGCTAGGTGGCTATGGCTACACCTTC. Encoded protein: CASRGQLGGYGYTF.

Only a few counts were recorded for this clone. V gene TRBV18 combines with J gene TRBJ1-5, with D tentatively TRBD1 (6 bases). Trimming stripped 3 bases from V and 4 bases from J, with 7 bases between. Germline loops: CDR1 KGHSH, CDR2 LQKENI. This CDR3 region has 13 residues. CDR3 sequence reads: CASSPDRNQPQHF. CDR3 bases: TGTGCCAGCTCACCCGACAGGAATCAGCCCCAGCATTTT.